This is a list of T cell receptor beta chains from one sample in a study of T cell responses to AZD1222 COVID-19 vaccine. TCRdb keeps only in-frame clones here, not all; method: immunoSEQ multiplex PCR. The table includes approximately 84,000 clones, 85% to 90% detected once. The specimen comprised peripheral blood, sampled on day 0 of AZD1222 vaccination. All receptors derive from an adult in good health. Each CDR3 is given with its conserved first and last residue. Each record gives: CDR3 DNA, CDR3 protein, clone size, V gene, D gene, J gene, CDR3 length. The D gene is left open where the match is weak. The size entry is marked missing in some rows and otherwise reads once, few, many or a size class.

TGTGCCTGGAGCTCAGATTCAACTAATGAAAAACTGTTTTTT | CAWSSDSTNEKLFF | - | TRBV30 | - | TRBJ1-4 | 14
TGTGCCAGCAGTGATGGGGCCTCATACAATTCACCCCTCCACTTT | CASSDGASYNSPLHF | - | TRBV6-1 | - | TRBJ1-6 | 15
TGTGCCAGCAGTGAATCTGGACAGGGGGCGTTCTATGGCTACACCTTC | CASSESGQGAFYGYTF | - | TRBV25-1 | TRBD1 | TRBJ1-2 | 16
TGTGCCAGCAGCTTAGAAGGGGTGGCGGCCGAGCAGTACTTC | CASSLEGVAAEQYF | - | TRBV7-9 | - | TRBJ2-7 | 14
TGTGCCAGCTCACGAGGACAGGGGAACACTGAAGCTTTCTTT | CASSRGQGNTEAFF | - | TRBV18 | TRBD1 | TRBJ1-1 | 14
TGTGCCAGCAGCCAAGAGTTTGAGTATCCCTACAATGAGCAGTTCTTC | CASSQEFEYPYNEQFF | - | TRBV3-1/TRBV3-2 | - | TRBJ2-1 | 16
TGTGCCAGCATCCGGGACAGGGTCTATGGCTACACCTTC | CASIRDRVYGYTF | once | TRBV28 | TRBD1 | TRBJ1-2 | 13
TGCAGTGCTAGTTTACGATTAAAGACTAGCACAGATACGCAGTATTTT | CSASLRLKTSTDTQYF | - | TRBV20-1 | - | TRBJ2-3 | 16
TGTGCCAGTAGTGGGGAAGGCAACTATGGCTACACCTTC | CASSGEGNYGYTF | once | TRBV19 | - | TRBJ1-2 | 13
TGTGCCAGCATGTCCAGGGAGTTCACCGGGGAGCTGTTTTTT | CASMSREFTGELFF | - | TRBV2 | - | TRBJ2-2 | 14
TGTGCCAGCAGCACCCCGGGGGATGAGCAGTTCTTC | CASSTPGDEQFF | - | TRBV7-3 | - | TRBJ2-1 | 12
TGTGCCAGCAGCCCGGAGGAGGAAATGAGAAAACTGTTTTTT | CASSPEEEMRKLFF | few | TRBV4-2 | - | TRBJ1-4 | 14
TGCAGCGTTGCGGGCAGGGGGGGATTGGGGCAACAAGAGACCCAGTACTTC | CSVAGRGGLGQQETQYF | - | TRBV29-1 | - | TRBJ2-5 | 17
TGCGCCAGCAGCAGCAGGGTCGGAAGCCACGAGCAGTACTTC | CASSSRVGSHEQYF | - | TRBV5-1 | - | TRBJ2-7 | 14
TGTGCCAGCAGCTTGGTAGGGGTCGGGTTGGGCACTGAAGCTTTCTTT | CASSLVGVGLGTEAFF | - | TRBV7-2 | - | TRBJ1-1 | 16
TGTGCCAGCTCAGGGTGGCGGGAGGCCCCCGACAATGAGCAGTTCTTC | CASSGWREAPDNEQFF | - | TRBV18 | TRBD2 | TRBJ2-1 | 16
TGTGCCAGCACCCCCGGAAACTCGGAGGGGGAGACCCAGTACTTC | CASTPGNSEGETQYF | - | TRBV6-5 | - | TRBJ2-5 | 15
TGTGCCAGCAGGAGGACAGGGGGAGACTATGGCTACACCTTC | CASRRTGGDYGYTF | - | TRBV6-5 | TRBD1 | TRBJ1-2 | 14
TGTGCCAGCAGCACCGACAGGGGTAGCACTGAAGCTTTCTTT | CASSTDRGSTEAFF | - | TRBV9 | TRBD1 | TRBJ1-1 | 14
TGTGCCAGCAGCCCCCGGACTAGCGGGCGCACAGATACGCAGTATTTT | CASSPRTSGRTDTQYF | few | TRBV11-2 | TRBD2 | TRBJ2-3 | 16
TGTGCCAGCAGCCAAGGACCCTCCCACGGCCATGAGCAGTTCTTC | CASSQGPSHGHEQFF | - | TRBV3-1/TRBV3-2 | - | TRBJ2-1 | 15
TGTGCCAGCAGTTCCCTGTCGACATCAACCTACGAGCAGTACTTC | CASSSLSTSTYEQYF | - | TRBV28 | - | TRBJ2-7 | 15
TGTGCCAGCAGTTCCCACAGGGGGACTGACTATGGCTACACCTTC | CASSSHRGTDYGYTF | - | TRBV6-5 | TRBD1 | TRBJ1-2 | 15
TGTGCCAGTAGTAGCCCAGCCGGGACATACAATTCACCCCTCCACTTT | CASSSPAGTYNSPLHF | - | TRBV19 | - | TRBJ1-6 | 16
TGTGCCAGTAAGGGGAACCTTAATTCACCCCTCCACTTT | CASKGNLNSPLHF | - | TRBV7-2 | - | TRBJ1-6 | 13
TGTGCCAGCAACAAGGGGCTAGCGGACTCCTACGAGCAGTACTTC | CASNKGLADSYEQYF | - | TRBV6-5 | TRBD2 | TRBJ2-7 | 15
TGTGCCAGCAGTTTACAGGGTACTAACGGCGAGCAGTACTTC | CASSLQGTNGEQYF | - | TRBV27 | - | TRBJ2-7 | 14
TGCGCCAGCAGCCCGGGGACAGGGGGCACAGATACGCAGTATTTT | CASSPGTGGTDTQYF | - | TRBV5-1 | TRBD1 | TRBJ2-3 | 15